This T cell receptor beta chain was documented in a study of T cells after yellow fever vaccination. Findings and caveats of the study: Of the clonotypes, a small share occurred in both CD4 and CD8 compartments. Compared with primary, the secondary response was weaker and peaked at day 5, not 15. Boosting was followed by the reappearance of most primary-vaccination clones (about 97% CD4, 85% to 90% CD8).

As TCR cDNA was made by 5'RACE template switching, a universal primer site and UMIs were added. TCRdb analysed the 5' RACE reads with MiXCR anew, one entry per CDR3 protein. The data hold some 560,000 distinct CDR3 sequences, with less than 20% observed a single time. Germline loops: CDR1 SGHTS, CDR2 YDEGEE. V lost 4 bases, J lost 3 bases, and 16 bases lay in between. The CDR3 extends over 16 amino acids. In this sample, this clonotype turned up a few times. No antigen is known for it. Specimen: PBMCs, collected less than 6 days after the first yellow fever vaccination. V is TRBV5-8 and J is TRBJ1-4; D is ambiguous. The clonotype originates from a man younger than 35 who received the YFV17D yellow fever vaccine. The CDR3 reads CASSPRVSRSNEKLFF. CDR3 DNA sequence: TGTGCCAGCAGCCCACGCGTGTCGAGGTCTAATGAAAAACTGTTTTTT. Combining the CDR3 with reference TRBV5-8 and TRBJ1-4 gives the whole variable domain EAGVTQSPTHLIKTRGQQATLRCSPISGHTSVYWYQQALGLGLQFLLWYDEGEERNRGNFPPRFSGRQFPNYSSELNVNALELEDSALYLCASSPRVSRSNEKLFFGSGTQLSVL.